This TCR beta chain was recorded in a study of T-cell memory formation after mild COVID-19. The table lists this clonotype with many counts. As yet, its antigen is unknown. Broader study findings: Researchers found some responding clones in pre-infection memory, a sign that cross-reactive memory joined.

This CDR3 contains 18 residues. CDR1 is MNHEY, CDR2 SVGEGT, per germline. Trimming cost V 6 bases and J 1 base; bases outside gene matches: 13. TCRdb itself ran the 5' RACE reads through MiXCR, one entry per CDR3 protein. The table lists approximately 190,000 distinct CDR3 sequences, about 17% of them singletons. The rearrangement links TRBV6-2 or TRBV6-3 to TRBJ2-3, with TRBD2 identical over 10 bases. Sequencing was performed on PBMCs or a T cell subset sorted from them (not recorded which). The origin of this receptor is an adult woman who had mild COVID-19 (a few samples of this study predate the infection). Cell type and time point are not known. As DNA, the CDR3 is TGTGCCAGCAGCCAGGGACTAGCGAGCCTCTCCGGCACAGATACGCAGTATTTT. Protein sequence: CASSQGLASLSGTDTQYF.